This paragraph covers one T cell receptor beta chain sequence. This entry comes from a study of cytomegalovirus exposure and HLA in healthy donors. Amplification used 60 Vbeta primers and 13 Jbeta primers. The repertoire was sequenced with immunoSEQ multiplex PCR; TCRdb's copy has only in-frame clones and lacks some. The repertoire includes about 160,000 clones, 80% to 90% of them detected once, and 0.77% sits in the top ten. The CDR3 totals 17 residues. The V segment lost 0 bases and the J segment 6 bases; nucleotides outside the gene matches: 8. Germline lookup yields CDR1 SGDLS and CDR2 YYNGEE. Sample: PBMCs. The chain links TRBV9 to TRBJ2-3; 12 bases align to TRBD1. This receptor was obtained from a woman under 30 in good health and CMV-seronegative. CDR3 sequence reads: CASSVAPGQGARDTQYF. CDR3 sequence (DNA): TGTGCCAGCAGCGTAGCGCCGGGACAGGGGGCGCGGGATACGCAGTATTTT.